This is a list of T cell receptor beta chains from one sample in a study of cytomegalovirus exposure and HLA in healthy donors. Profiling relied on immunoSEQ multiplex PCR, and the TCRdb table lists in-frame clones only, not all of them. This table has about 160,000 clones, 84% appearing once. The sequencing sample was made of PBMCs. The receptors come from a man between 18 and 35 years old in good health and CMV-seronegative. CDR3s include the opening cysteine and the closing phenylalanine or tryptophan. The D gene is left open where the match is weak. Not every row has a clone size; where given, it reads once, few, many or a size class.

V gene	J gene	D gene	clone size	CDR3 DNA	CDR3 protein
TRBV19	TRBJ1-1	TRBD1	NA	TGTGCCAGTCTTAGGACAGGTGAAGCTTTCTTT	CASLRTGEAFF
TRBV19	TRBJ2-7	NA	few	TGTGCCAGTAGTAGCGCCTTGTCCTACGAGCAGTACTTC	CASSSALSYEQYF
TRBV4-1	TRBJ2-7	TRBD2	few	TGCGCCAGCAGCCAAGGGCCTCTGACTAGCGGGGGGGCTGAAGGCGAGCAGTACTTC	CASSQGPLTSGGAEGEQYF
TRBV19	TRBJ2-3	TRBD2	NA	TGTGCCAGTACCTCGGGGGGATACTTCACAGATACGCAGTATTTT	CASTSGGYFTDTQYF
TRBV7-8	TRBJ2-2	TRBD1	NA	TGTGCCAGCGGGGGACAGGGGTCATCGACCACCGGGGAGCTGTTTTTT	CASGGQGSSTTGELFF
TRBV7-2	TRBJ2-2	NA	NA	TGTGCCAGCAGCTTAGGCGGCAGGGTCGCCGGGGAGCTGTTTTTT	CASSLGGRVAGELFF
TRBV10-3	TRBJ2-7	NA	few	TGTGCCATCAGTGATGGACTGGGCGAGCAGTACTTC	CAISDGLGEQYF
TRBV5-6	TRBJ2-1	TRBD2	few	TGTGCCAGCAGCGCGACTAGCGGGGGGACGAATGAGCAGTTCTTC	CASSATSGGTNEQFF
TRBV25-1	TRBJ2-1	TRBD1	NA	TGTGCCAGCAGTGAATTAGCACCGGGACAGGGGTACAATGAGCAGTTCTTC	CASSELAPGQGYNEQFF
TRBV5-1	TRBJ2-1	TRBD2	NA	TGCGCCAGCAGCTTTCGGGGGTTGGGACTAGGGGACAATGAGCAGTTCTTC	CASSFRGLGLGDNEQFF